This T cell receptor (beta chain) was profiled in a study of regulatory T cells in long-lasting Graves disease. Overall study findings and caveats: New patients shared fewer public clonotypes (approximately 1,000) than persistent patients did (roughly 2,500).

Ten or more counts support this clonotype. Antigen specificity is unknown. As to time point: newly diagnosed GD, antithyroid drugs for less than 3 months. Scientists built the TCR library using RNA that was extracted from PBMCs. Patients all came to the study from an endocrinology department in Xi'an, China. Germline CDR1 is LGHDT and CDR2 is YNNKEL (reference sequence). The CDR3 is 16 amino acids. V was pared by 4 bases and J by 3 bases, with 8 bases of the junction left unmatched. Library construction for TCR beta used iRepertoire HTBI primers and Arm-PCR of CDR3 regions. TCRdb itself ran the multiplex PCR reads through MiXCR, one entry per CDR3 protein. The table has under 300,000 distinct CDR3 sequences, roughly 18% seen once; the top ten hold roughly a fifth.

The sequence derives from a female donor with Graves disease. This sample comprised peripheral blood mononuclear cells (PBMCs), obtained at new diagnosis, from a patient treated with antithyroid drugs. This chain connects TRBV3-1 to TRBJ2-1, with TRBD2 identical over 8 bases. CDR3 nucleotide sequence: TGTGCCAGCAGCCCCAAGTGGAGCGGGAGCTACAATGAGCAGTTCTTC. Translated: CASSPKWSGSYNEQFF.